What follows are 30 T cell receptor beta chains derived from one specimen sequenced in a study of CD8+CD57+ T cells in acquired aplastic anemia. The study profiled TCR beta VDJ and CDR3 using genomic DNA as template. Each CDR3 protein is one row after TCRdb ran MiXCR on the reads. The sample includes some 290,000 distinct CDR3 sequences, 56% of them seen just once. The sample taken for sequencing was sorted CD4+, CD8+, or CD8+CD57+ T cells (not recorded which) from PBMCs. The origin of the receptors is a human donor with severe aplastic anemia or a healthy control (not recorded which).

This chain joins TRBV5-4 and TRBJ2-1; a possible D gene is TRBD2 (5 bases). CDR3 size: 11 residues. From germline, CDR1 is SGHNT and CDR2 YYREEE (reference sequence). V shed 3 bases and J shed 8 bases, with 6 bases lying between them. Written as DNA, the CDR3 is TGTGCCAGCAGCTCGGAGGATGAGCAGTTCTTC. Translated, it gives CASSSEDEQFF.

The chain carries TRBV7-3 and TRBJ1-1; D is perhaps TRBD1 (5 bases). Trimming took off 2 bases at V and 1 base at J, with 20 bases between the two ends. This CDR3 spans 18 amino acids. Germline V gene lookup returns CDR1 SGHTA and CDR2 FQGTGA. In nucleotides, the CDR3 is TGTGCCAGCAGCTTAGCCCGCAGGGTCGAGGGGACGAACACTGAAGCTTTCTTT. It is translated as CASSLARRVEGTNTEAFF. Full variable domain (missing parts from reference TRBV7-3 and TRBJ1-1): GAGVSQTPSNKVTEKGKYVELRCDPISGHTALYWYRQSLGQGPEFLIYFQGTGAADDSGLPNDRFFAVRPEGSVSTLKIQRTERGDSAVYLCASSLARRVEGTNTEAFFGQGTRLTVV.

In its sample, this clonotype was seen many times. CDR3 nucleotides: TGTGCCAGTAGTAGGAGCGGGGGCCTTCCAATGAGCTCCTACAATGAGCAGTTCTTC. Its protein product is CASSRSGGLPMSSYNEQFF. The chain couples TRBV19 to TRBJ2-1, with 8 bases that match TRBD2. Germline CDR1 and CDR2: LNHDA and SQIVND (reference sequence). Unmatched junction bases numbered 14, after V lost 4 bases and J lost 0 bases. CDR3 length: 19 amino acids.

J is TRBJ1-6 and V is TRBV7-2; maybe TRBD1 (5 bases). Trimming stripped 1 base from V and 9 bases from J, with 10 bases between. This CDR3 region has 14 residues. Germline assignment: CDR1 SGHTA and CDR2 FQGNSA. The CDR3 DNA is TGTGCCAGCAGCTTAGGCAGGGATCGTTCACCCCTCCACTTT. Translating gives CASSLGRDRSPLHF.

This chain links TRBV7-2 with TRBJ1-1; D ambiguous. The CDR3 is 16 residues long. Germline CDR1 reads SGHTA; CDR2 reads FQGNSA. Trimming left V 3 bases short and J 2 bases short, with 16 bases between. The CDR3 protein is CASSFGEIGGNTEAFF. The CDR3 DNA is TGTGCCAGCAGCTTCGGAGAGATAGGTGGAAACACTGAAGCTTTCTTT.

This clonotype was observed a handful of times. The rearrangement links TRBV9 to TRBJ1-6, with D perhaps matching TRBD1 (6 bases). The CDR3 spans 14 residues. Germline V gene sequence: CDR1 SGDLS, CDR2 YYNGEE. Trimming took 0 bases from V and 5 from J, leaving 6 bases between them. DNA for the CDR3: TGTGCCAGCAGCGTAGCAGGGGATAATTCACCCCTCCACTTT. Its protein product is CASSVAGDNSPLHF.

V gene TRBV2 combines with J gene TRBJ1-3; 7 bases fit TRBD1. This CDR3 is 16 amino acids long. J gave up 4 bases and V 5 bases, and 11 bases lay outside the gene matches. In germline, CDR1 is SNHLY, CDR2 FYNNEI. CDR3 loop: CASSYRGQEWGNTIYF. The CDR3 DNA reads TGTGCCAGCAGTTACAGAGGACAGGAATGGGGAAACACCATATATTTT.

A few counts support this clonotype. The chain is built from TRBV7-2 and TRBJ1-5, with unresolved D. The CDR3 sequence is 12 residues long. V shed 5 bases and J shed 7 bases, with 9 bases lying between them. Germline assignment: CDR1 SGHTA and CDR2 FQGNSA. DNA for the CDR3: TGTGCCAGCAGCCCCCCCACCCAGCCCCAGCATTTT. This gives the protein CASSPPTQPQHF.

CDR3 in amino acids: CASSLGHRLAGQETQYF. CDR3 DNA: TGTGCCAGCAGCTTAGGTCATCGACTAGCGGGACAAGAGACCCAGTACTTC. J is TRBJ2-5 and V is TRBV7-2; the match to TRBD2 covers 11 bases. The V and J ends lost 1 base and 2 bases, in that order; junction bases with no gene match: 6. Per the germline V gene, CDR1 is SGHTA and CDR2 is FQGNSA. The CDR3 is 17 amino acids.

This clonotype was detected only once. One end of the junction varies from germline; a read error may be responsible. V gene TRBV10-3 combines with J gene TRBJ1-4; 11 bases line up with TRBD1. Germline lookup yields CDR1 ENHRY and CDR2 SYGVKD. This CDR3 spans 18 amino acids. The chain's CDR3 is CASSDCRDRGVPNEKLFF. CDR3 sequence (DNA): TGTGCCAGCAGTGACTGCCGGGACAGGGGGGTACCTAATGAAAAACTGTTTTTT.

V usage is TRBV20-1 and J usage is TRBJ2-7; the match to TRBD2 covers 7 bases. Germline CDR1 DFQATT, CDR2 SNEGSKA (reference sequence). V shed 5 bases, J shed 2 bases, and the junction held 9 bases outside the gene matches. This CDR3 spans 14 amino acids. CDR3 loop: CSAQGLVHPYEQYF. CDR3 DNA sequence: TGCAGTGCTCAAGGACTAGTCCACCCCTACGAGCAGTACTTC.

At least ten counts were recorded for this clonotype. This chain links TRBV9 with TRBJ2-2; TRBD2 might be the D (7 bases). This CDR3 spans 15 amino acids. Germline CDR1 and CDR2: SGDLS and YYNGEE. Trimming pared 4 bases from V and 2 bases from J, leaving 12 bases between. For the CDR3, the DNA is TGTGCCAGCAGCCCGTGGGGGGGCAACACCGGGGAGCTGTTTTTT. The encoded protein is CASSPWGGNTGELFF.

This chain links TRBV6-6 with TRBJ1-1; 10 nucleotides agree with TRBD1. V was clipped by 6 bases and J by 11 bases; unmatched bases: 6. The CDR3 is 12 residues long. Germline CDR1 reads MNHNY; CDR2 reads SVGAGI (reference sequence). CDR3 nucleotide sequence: TGTGCCAGCAGCCCCCGGGACAGGGGTGCTTTCTTT. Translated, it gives CASSPRDRGAFF.

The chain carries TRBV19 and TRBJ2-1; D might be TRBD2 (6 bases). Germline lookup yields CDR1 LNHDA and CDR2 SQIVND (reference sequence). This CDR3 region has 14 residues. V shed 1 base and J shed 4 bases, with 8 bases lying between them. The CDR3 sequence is CASSIGLGYNEQFF. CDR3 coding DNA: TGTGCCAGTAGTATAGGACTAGGGTACAATGAGCAGTTCTTC.

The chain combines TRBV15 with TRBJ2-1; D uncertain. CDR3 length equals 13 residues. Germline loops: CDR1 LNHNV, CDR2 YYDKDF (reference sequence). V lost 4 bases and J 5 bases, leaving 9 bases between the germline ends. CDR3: CATSTRQDNEQFF. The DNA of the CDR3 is TGTGCCACCAGCACGAGGCAAGACAATGAGCAGTTCTTC.

CDR3 residues: CATSSTTGSGTQYF. In nucleotides, the CDR3 is TGTGCCACCAGCAGCACGACAGGGAGTGGGACCCAGTACTTC. The chain uses TRBV15 and TRBJ2-5, with 7 bases fitting TRBD1. Trimming removed 3 bases from V and 7 bases from J; junction bases left unmatched: 8. Germline V lookup: CDR1 LNHNV, CDR2 YYDKDF (reference sequence). The CDR3 spans 14 residues.

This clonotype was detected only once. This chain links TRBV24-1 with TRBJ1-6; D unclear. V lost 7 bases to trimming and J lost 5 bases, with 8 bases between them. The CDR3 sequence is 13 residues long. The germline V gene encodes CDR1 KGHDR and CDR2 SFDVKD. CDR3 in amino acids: CATRRADNSPLHF. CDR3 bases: TGTGCCACCAGGCGGGCAGATAATTCACCCCTCCACTTT.

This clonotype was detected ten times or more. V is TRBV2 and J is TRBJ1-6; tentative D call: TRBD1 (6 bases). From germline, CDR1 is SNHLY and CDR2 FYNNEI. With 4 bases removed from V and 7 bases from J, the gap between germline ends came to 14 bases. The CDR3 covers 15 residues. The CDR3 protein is CASSGVTGLNSPLHF. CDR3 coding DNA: TGTGCCAGCAGTGGGGTCACAGGGTTAAATTCACCCCTCCACTTT. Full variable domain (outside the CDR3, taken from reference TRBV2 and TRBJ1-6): EPEVTQTPSHQVTQMGQEVILRCVPISNHLYFYWYRQILGQKVEFLVSFYNNEISEKSEIFDDQFSVERPDGSNFTLKIRSTKLEDSAMYFCASSGVTGLNSPLHFGNGTRLTVT.

The CDR3 is CSAPGAGMGEKLFF. CDR3 sequence (DNA): TGCAGTGCCCCGGGCGCAGGGATGGGGGAAAAACTGTTTTTT. The rearrangement links TRBV20-1 to TRBJ1-4; the D gene is possibly TRBD1 (5 bases). Between the trimmed V and J ends, which lost 6 bases and 8 bases, there was a span of 19 bases. The CDR3 extends over 14 amino acids. CDR1 DFQATT and CDR2 SNEGSKA come from the germline V gene (reference sequence).

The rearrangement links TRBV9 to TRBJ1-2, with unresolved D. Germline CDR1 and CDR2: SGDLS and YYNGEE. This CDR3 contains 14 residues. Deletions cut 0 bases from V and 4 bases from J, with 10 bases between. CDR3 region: CASSVGGGGYGYTF. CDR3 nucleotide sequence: TGTGCCAGCAGCGTAGGTGGTGGCGGCTATGGCTACACCTTC. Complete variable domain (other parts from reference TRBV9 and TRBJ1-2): DSGVTQTPKHLITATGQRVTLRCSPRSGDLSVYWYQQSLDQGLQFLIQYYNGEERAKGNILERFSAQQFPDLHSELNLSSLELGDSALYFCASSVGGGGYGYTFGSGTRLTVV.

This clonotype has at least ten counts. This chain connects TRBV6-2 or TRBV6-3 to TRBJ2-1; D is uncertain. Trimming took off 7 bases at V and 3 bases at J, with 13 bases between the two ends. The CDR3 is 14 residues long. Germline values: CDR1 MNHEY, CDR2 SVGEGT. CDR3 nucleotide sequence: TGTGCCAGCAAGAAGGACCGAAGCTACAATGAGCAGTTCTTC. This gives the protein CASKKDRSYNEQFF.

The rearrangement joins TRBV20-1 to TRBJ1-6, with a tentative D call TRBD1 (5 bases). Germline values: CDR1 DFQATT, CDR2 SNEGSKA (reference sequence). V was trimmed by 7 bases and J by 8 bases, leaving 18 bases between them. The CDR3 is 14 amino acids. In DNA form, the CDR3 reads TGCAGTGTTAGTGCAGGGACGACTGATTCACCCCTCCACTTT. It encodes CSVSAGTTDSPLHF.

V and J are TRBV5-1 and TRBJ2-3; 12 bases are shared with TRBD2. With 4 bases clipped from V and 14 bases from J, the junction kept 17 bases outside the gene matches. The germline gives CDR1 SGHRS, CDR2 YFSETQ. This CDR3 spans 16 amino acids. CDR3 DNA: TGCGCCAGCAGCCGGGGGACCGGACTAGCGGGGCGAGGTCTGTATTTT. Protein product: CASSRGTGLAGRGLYF.

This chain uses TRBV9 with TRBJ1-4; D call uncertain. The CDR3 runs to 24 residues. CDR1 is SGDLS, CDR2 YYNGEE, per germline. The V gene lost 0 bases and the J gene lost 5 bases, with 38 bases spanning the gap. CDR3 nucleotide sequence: TGTGCCAGCAGCGTAGTCCGGCCGAATCTACGAGCAGTACTACGCTGCTGGCGGAATGAAAAACTGTTTTTT. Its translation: CASSVVRPNLRAVLRCWRNEKLFF.

CDR3 in DNA: TGTGCCACCAGTGATAATTCTGGTGCCCGTGGGGAGACCCAGTACTTC. It encodes CATSDNSGARGETQYF. The chain joins TRBV24-1 to TRBJ2-5; D is uncertain. This CDR3 contains 16 residues. Germline values: CDR1 KGHDR, CDR2 SFDVKD. Trimming took 3 bases from V and 5 from J, leaving 18 bases between them.

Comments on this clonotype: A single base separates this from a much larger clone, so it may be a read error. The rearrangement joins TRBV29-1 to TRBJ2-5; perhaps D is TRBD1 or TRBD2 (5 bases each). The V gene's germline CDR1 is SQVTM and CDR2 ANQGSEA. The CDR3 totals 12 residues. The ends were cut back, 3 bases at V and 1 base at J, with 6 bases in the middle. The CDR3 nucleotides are TGCAGCGTTGACGGGGCCCAAGAGACCCAGTACTTC. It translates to CSVDGAQETQYF. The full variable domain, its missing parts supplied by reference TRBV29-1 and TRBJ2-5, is SAVISQKPSRDICQRGTSLTIQCQVDSQVTMMFWYRQQPGQSLTLIATANQGSEATYESGFVIDKFPISRPNLTFSTLTVSNMSPEDSSIYLCSVDGAQETQYFGPGTRLLVL.

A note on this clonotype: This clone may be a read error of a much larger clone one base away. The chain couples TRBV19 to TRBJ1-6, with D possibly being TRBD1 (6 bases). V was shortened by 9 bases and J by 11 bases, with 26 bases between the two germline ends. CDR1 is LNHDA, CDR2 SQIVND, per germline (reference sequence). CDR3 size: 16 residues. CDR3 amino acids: CASSFLSGIGGPPLHF. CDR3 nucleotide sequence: TGTGCCAGCAGTTTCCTAAGTGGGATAGGGGGTCCACCCCTCCACTTT.

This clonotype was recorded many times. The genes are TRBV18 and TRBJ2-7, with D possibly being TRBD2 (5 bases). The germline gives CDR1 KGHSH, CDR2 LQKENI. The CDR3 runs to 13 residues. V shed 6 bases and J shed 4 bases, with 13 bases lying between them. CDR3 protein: CASSQSPGYEQYF. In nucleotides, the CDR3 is TGTGCCAGCTCCCAATCCCCGGGATACGAGCAGTACTTC.

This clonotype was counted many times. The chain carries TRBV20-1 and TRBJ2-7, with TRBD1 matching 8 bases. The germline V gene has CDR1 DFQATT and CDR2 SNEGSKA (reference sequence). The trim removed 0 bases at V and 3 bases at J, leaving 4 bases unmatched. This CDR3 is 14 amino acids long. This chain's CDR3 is CSARDYGQGYEQYF. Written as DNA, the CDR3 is TGCAGTGCTAGAGACTACGGACAGGGCTACGAGCAGTACTTC.

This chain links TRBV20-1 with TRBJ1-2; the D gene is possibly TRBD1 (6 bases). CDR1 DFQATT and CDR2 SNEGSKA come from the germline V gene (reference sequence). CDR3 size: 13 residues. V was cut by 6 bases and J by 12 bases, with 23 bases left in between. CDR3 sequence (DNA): TGCAGTGCCCTAAGGACTAGCGGGGGGGCAAACACCTTC. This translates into CSALRTSGGANTF.